Presented here are 23 T cell receptor beta chains from one specimen sequenced in a study of cytomegalovirus exposure and HLA in healthy donors. The PCR contained 60 Vbeta and 13 Jbeta primers. The assay was immunoSEQ multiplex PCR, and TCRdb's table has in-frame clones only and misses some. The table shows about 89,000 clones, with approximately 71% occurring only once. The specimen was PBMCs. Source of these receptors: a young man in good health and CMV-seronegative.

V and J are TRBV2 and TRBJ2-2, with D possibly matching TRBD1 (6 bases). Germline V CDR1 and CDR2: SNHLY, FYNNEI. The germline V and J ends were trimmed by 7 bases and 6 bases, with 15 bases remaining between them. The CDR3 length is 14 residues. CDR3 sequence: CASMSRQAAGELFF. DNA of the CDR3: TGTGCCAGCATGTCCAGACAGGCGGCCGGGGAGCTGTTTTTT. The full variable domain, rest sourced from reference TRBV2 and TRBJ2-2, is EPEVTQTPSHQVTQMGQEVILRCVPISNHLYFYWYRQILGQKVEFLVSFYNNEISEKSEIFDDQFSVERPDGSNFTLKIRSTKLEDSAMYFCASMSRQAAGELFFGEGSRLTVL.

As to this clone: The sample holds other DNA sequences that translate to the same CDR3. V gene TRBV18 combines with J gene TRBJ1-1; 7 bases agree with TRBD1. CDR1 and CDR2 from the germline V gene are KGHSH and LQKENI. This CDR3 comprises 14 residues. Trimming took 3 bases from V and 0 from J; bases not matched to a gene: 1. The CDR3 is CASSPGQMNTEAFF. Here the CDR3 DNA reads TGTGCCAGCTCACCGGGACAGATGAACACTGAAGCTTTCTTT.

This clone was found a few times. The chain joins TRBV2 to TRBJ2-3; D is undetermined. CDR3 length: 13 residues. Trimming shortened V by 8 bases and J by 2 bases, and 11 bases separated the two germline ends. Germline V gives CDR1 SNHLY, CDR2 FYNNEI. The CDR3 nucleotides read TGTGCCAGCTCTAGAGTGACCACAGATACGCAGTATTTT. The encoded protein is CASSRVTTDTQYF.

V and J are TRBV7-2 and TRBJ2-1, with TRBD2 matching 10 bases. This CDR3 has 16 amino acids. Germline assignment: CDR1 SGHTA and CDR2 FQGNSA. With 4 bases clipped from V and 2 bases from J, the junction kept 5 bases outside the gene matches. The CDR3: CASSYLAGAAYNEQFF. The CDR3 nucleotides read TGTGCCAGCAGCTACCTAGCGGGGGCCGCCTACAATGAGCAGTTCTTC.

This clone came up a few times. V gene TRBV25-1 combines with J gene TRBJ1-3; D call uncertain. Germline CDR1 and CDR2: MGHDK and SYGVNS. The CDR3 runs 14 residues. The ends were cut back, 3 bases at V and 0 bases at J, with 6 bases in the middle. The DNA of the CDR3 is TGTGCCAGCAGTGACTTTAACTCTGGAAACACCATATATTTT. Translating it yields CASSDFNSGNTIYF.

V is TRBV6-1 and J is TRBJ1-6; 8 bases match TRBD1. CDR3 length equals 15 residues. CDR1 is MNHNS, CDR2 SASEGT, per germline. The J segment lost 4 bases and the V segment lost 2 bases, leaving 1 base of the junction unmatched. For the CDR3, the DNA is TGTGCCAGCAGTGAAAGGACAGGGTATAATTCACCCCTCCACTTT. Translating gives CASSERTGYNSPLHF.

A few counts support this clone. CDR3 protein: CASSLRPTGGETQYF. The DNA of the CDR3 is TGCGCCAGCAGCCTTCGCCCGACAGGGGGAGAGACCCAGTACTTC. The gene calls are TRBV5-1 and TRBJ2-5, with TRBD1 matching 9 bases. V was pared by 4 bases and J by 4 bases, with 8 bases of the junction left unmatched. This CDR3 is built from 15 residues. CDR1 SGHRS and CDR2 YFSETQ come from the germline V gene.

This clone has just a few counts. This sequence joins TRBV9 and TRBJ2-3; D gene ambiguous. Trimming took off 0 bases at V and 2 bases at J, with 7 bases between the two ends. CDR3 length: 14 residues. CDR1 and CDR2 from the germline V gene are SGDLS and YYNGEE. CDR3 sequence (DNA): TGTGCCAGCAGCGTAGACAAATCCACAGATACGCAGTATTTT. Its translation: CASSVDKSTDTQYF. Full variable domain (outside the CDR3, taken from reference TRBV9 and TRBJ2-3): DSGVTQTPKHLITATGQRVTLRCSPRSGDLSVYWYQQSLDQGLQFLIQYYNGEERAKGNILERFSAQQFPDLHSELNLSSLELGDSALYFCASSVDKSTDTQYFGPGTRLTVL.

The chain links TRBV7-8 to TRBJ1-5, with 9 bases aligning to TRBD1. Germline V gene lookup returns CDR1 SGHVS and CDR2 FQNEAQ. The CDR3 extends over 16 amino acids. V lost 4 bases, J lost 12 bases, and 16 bases stayed unmatched. The CDR3 DNA follows: TGTGCCAGCAGCTCGCACAGGGGGCAAATGGTATGCTTCCAGCATTTT. It translates to CASSSHRGQMVCFQHF.

As regards this clone: A junction boundary mismatches the germline segment, possibly from a read error. V and J are TRBV7-9 and TRBJ1-4, with TRBD1 matching 8 bases. The CDR3 totals 16 residues. Per the germline V gene, CDR1 is SEHNR and CDR2 is FQNEAQ (reference sequence). CDR3 loop: CSSSLPGGLGFEKLFF. CDR3 DNA: TGTTCCAGCAGCTTGCCAGGGGGCCTCGGGTTTGAAAAACTGTTTTTT. Supplemented by reference TRBV7-9 and TRBJ1-4, the full variable domain reads DTGVSQNPRHKITKRGQNVTFRCDPISEHNRLYWYRQTLGQGPEFLTYFQNEAQLEKSRLLSDRFSAERPKGSFSTLEIQRTEQGDSAMYLCSSSLPGGLGFEKLFFGSGTQLSVL.

V is TRBV6-5 and J is TRBJ1-5, with D maybe TRBD1 (5 bases). The V end lost 2 bases, the J end lost 9 bases, and 14 bases lay between the germline ends. The germline gives CDR1 MNHEY, CDR2 SVGAGI. The CDR3 runs to 14 residues. CDR3 in amino acids: CASSYGGGNRPQHF. Here the CDR3 DNA reads TGTGCCAGCAGTTACGGGGGGGGTAATAGGCCCCAGCATTTT.

This clone was observed many times. This chain joins TRBV7-2 and TRBJ1-3; D remains ambiguous. The CDR3 is 12 amino acids. CDR1 SGHTA and CDR2 FQGNSA come from the germline V gene. Deletions cut 5 bases from V and 8 bases from J, with 10 bases between. Here the CDR3 reads CASSALGDTIYF. In nucleotides, the CDR3 is TGTGCCAGCAGCGCCCTCGGGGACACCATATATTTT.

The CDR3 here is CAWSYRTMNTEAFF. In nucleotides, the CDR3 is TGTGCCTGGAGTTACAGGACAATGAACACTGAAGCTTTCTTT. The chain uses TRBV30 and TRBJ1-1; a weak D match, TRBD1 (5 bases). The CDR3 runs to 14 residues. With 2 bases removed from V and 0 bases from J, the gap between germline ends came to 10 bases. Germline assignment: CDR1 GTSNPN and CDR2 SVGIG (reference sequence).

The gene calls are TRBV7-9 and TRBJ2-4, with a possible D match to TRBD1 (5 bases). Trimming took 1 base from V and 8 from J, leaving 12 bases between them. This CDR3 contains 14 residues. Germline CDR1 SEHNR, CDR2 FQNEAQ (reference sequence). The CDR3 DNA sequence: TGTGCCAGCAGCTTAGATAACCAGGGCGACATTCAGTACTTC. It codes for CASSLDNQGDIQYF.

The chain combines TRBV28 with TRBJ1-2; D possibly corresponds to TRBD1 (5 bases). The V and J ends lost 6 bases and 6 bases respectively, with 11 bases between them. Germline values: CDR1 MDHEN, CDR2 SYDVKM. CDR3 length: 12 residues. CDR3 protein: CASSLWGDGYTF. DNA of the CDR3: TGTGCCAGCAGCCTGTGGGGGGATGGCTACACCTTC.

The rearrangement joins TRBV29-1 to TRBJ2-7; the match to TRBD1 covers 9 bases. V gave up 6 bases and J gave up 0 bases; unmatched junction bases: 3. Germline V gene sequence: CDR1 SQVTM, CDR2 ANQGSEA. The CDR3 consists of 13 residues. DNA for the CDR3: TGCAGCGTGGTGACAGGGGGCTCCTACGAGCAGTACTTC. The encoded protein is CSVVTGGSYEQYF.

CDR3 amino acids: CASSQFTGYSYNEQFF. DNA of the CDR3: TGTGCCAGCAGCCAATTTACAGGGTACTCCTACAATGAGCAGTTCTTC. The V call is TRBV14, the J call TRBJ2-1, with D tentatively TRBD1 (6 bases). V dropped 2 bases and J dropped 0 bases, with 11 bases sitting between them. The CDR3 runs 16 residues. Germline lookup yields CDR1 SGHDN and CDR2 FVKESK.

The CDR3 loop is CASSLGDTQVGNTEAFF. Written as DNA, the CDR3 is TGTGCCAGCAGCCTAGGGGACACGCAAGTAGGAAACACTGAAGCTTTCTTT. The rearrangement links TRBV9 to TRBJ1-1; possibly TRBD1 for D (6 bases). The germline CDR1 and CDR2 sequences are SGDLS and YYNGEE. V was cut by 4 bases and J by 2 bases, with 21 bases left in between. The CDR3 has 17 amino acids.

The V and J genes are TRBV5-4 and TRBJ2-5; the match to TRBD2 covers 10 bases. Trimming cost V 4 bases and J 6 bases; bases outside gene matches: 12. CDR1 is SGHNT and CDR2 is YYREEE in the germline V gene (reference sequence). The CDR3 covers 16 residues. CDR3 coding DNA: TGTGCCAGCAGCCCGGGGGCTAGCGGGAGTTTGAAGACCCAGTACTTC. This codes for CASSPGASGSLKTQYF.

DNA for the CDR3: TGTGCCAGCAGCCACAGTGGTGGGCAGCGGAACTACGAGCAGTACTTC. This encodes CASSHSGGQRNYEQYF. V usage is TRBV7-9 and J usage is TRBJ2-7; D possibly corresponds to TRBD2 (5 bases). The CDR3 spans 16 residues. V lost 5 bases, J lost 3 bases, and 20 bases lay in between. Germline CDR1 and CDR2: SEHNR and FQNEAQ (reference sequence).

The chain combines TRBV28 with TRBJ1-1; D gene uncertain. CDR3 length equals 13 residues. Per germline, CDR1 MDHEN and CDR2 SYDVKM. The V gene lost 5 bases and the J gene lost 0 bases, with 7 bases spanning the gap. The CDR3 region is CASSIGVNTEAFF. The DNA of the CDR3 is TGTGCCAGCAGTATCGGGGTGAACACTGAAGCTTTCTTT.

This chain connects TRBV11-2 to TRBJ1-4, with D perhaps TRBD1 (6 bases). Germline CDR1 reads SGHAT; CDR2 reads FQNNGV. V was clipped by 4 bases and J by 2 bases, with 17 bases between them. The CDR3 sequence is 17 residues long. In DNA form, the CDR3 reads TGTGCCAGCAGCTCTCACCTTTGGACAGCTACTAATGAAAAACTGTTTTTT. This codes for CASSSHLWTATNEKLFF. The complete variable domain, with remaining parts taken from reference TRBV11-2 and TRBJ1-4, reads EAGVAQSPRYKIIEKRQSVAFWCNPISGHATLYWYQQILGQGPKLLIQFQNNGVVDDSQLPKDRFSAERLKGVDSTLKIQPAKLEDSAVYLCASSSHLWTATNEKLFFGSGTQLSVL.

J is TRBJ1-2 and V is TRBV2; 12 nucleotides align to TRBD1. There are 15 residues in the CDR3. Germline V CDR1 and CDR2: SNHLY, FYNNEI. V lost 10 bases and J lost 4; bases outside the gene matches: 10. The CDR3 nucleotides read TGTGCCACCAAAGAGGGACAGGGGGCTTTCTATGGCTACACCTTC. This encodes CATKEGQGAFYGYTF.